The 9 T cell receptor beta chains below come from one sample, sequenced in a study of cytomegalovirus exposure and HLA in healthy donors (dated by TCRdb to 2016 to 2017). The library relied on the immunoSEQ multiplex PCR assay. For the multiplex PCR, a mixture combining 60 forward primers for TCR Vbeta segments and 13 reverse primers for TCR Jbeta segments was used. The table comes from immuneACCESS by way of TCRdb, which keeps in-frame sequences with V and J called. Part of the clones is missing from these tables; in studies checked, under half for an unresolved V gene and the rest for unknown reasons. This sample is represented by approximately 95,000 clones; over 70% of them were singletons. Approximately 10% of the sample is held by the ten biggest clonotypes. The sequencing sample was made of PBMCs. The source is a man between 18 and 29 years old in good health and CMV-seropositive.

This chain connects TRBV9 to TRBJ2-7, with 7 bases identical to TRBD1. J lost 5 bases, V lost 3 bases, and 8 bases had no gene match. Per the germline V gene, CDR1 is SGDLS and CDR2 is YYNGEE. CDR3 length: 14 residues. Here the CDR3 DNA reads TGTGCCAGCAGCGGTACTGGGACAGATCACGAGCAGTACTTC. It encodes CASSGTGTDHEQYF.

CDR3 in DNA: TGTGCCAGCAGCCCCCCCGACTCTGGCAGGGGGCGCGAAAAGGGCAATCAGCCCCAGCATTTT. Translated: CASSPPDSGRGREKGNQPQHF. This chain connects TRBV4-2 to TRBJ1-5; TRBD1 matches 8 bases. V was clipped by 4 bases and J by 2 bases; unmatched bases: 22. The CDR3 loop spans 21 amino acids. Germline V gene data show CDR1 as LGHNA and CDR2 as YNFKEQ.

The rearrangement uses TRBV5-1 and TRBJ2-7; D is perhaps TRBD1 (6 bases). Per the germline V gene, CDR1 is SGHRS and CDR2 is YFSETQ. CDR3 length: 16 amino acids. V was pared by 4 bases and J by 0 bases, with 17 bases between. DNA of the CDR3: TGCGCCAGCAGCCGAGGACAGTCGTTACTCTCCTACGAGCAGTACTTC. Translation: CASSRGQSLLSYEQYF.

The rearrangement joins TRBV11-2 to TRBJ1-5; TRBD1 matches 7 bases. The CDR3 covers 17 residues. Germline trimming cut 3 bases from V and 2 bases from J; bases unmatched to any gene: 10. Germline CDR1 is SGHAT and CDR2 is FQNNGV. Here the CDR3 reads CASSFKPPTGRNQPQHF. The CDR3 DNA follows: TGTGCCAGCAGCTTTAAACCCCCGACAGGGCGCAATCAGCCCCAGCATTTT.

For this clone: Other DNA sequences in the sample encode the same CDR3. V gene TRBV5-4 combines with J gene TRBJ2-1; D might be TRBD2 (6 bases). The CDR3 length is 15 residues. V was trimmed by 2 bases and J by 2 bases, leaving 11 bases between them. Germline lookup yields CDR1 SGHNT and CDR2 YYREEE (reference sequence). DNA for the CDR3: TGTGCCAGCAGCTTTAGCGGCCGTACCTACAATGAGCAGTTCTTC. This encodes CASSFSGRTYNEQFF.

The table lists this clone with a few counts. The rearrangement links TRBV23-1 to TRBJ1-4; D gene ambiguous. TRBV23-1 is designated an ORF whose function remains uncertain. The ends were cut back, 10 bases at V and 5 bases at J, with 17 bases in the middle. The CDR3 runs 14 residues. The CDR3 DNA is TGCGCCACCATTGACGGGATCACAAATGAAAAACTGTTTTTT. Translation: CATIDGITNEKLFF.

The chain carries TRBV5-1 and TRBJ2-7, with no clear D. The germline V gene has CDR1 SGHRS and CDR2 YFSETQ. Trimming shortened V by 0 bases and J by 4 bases, and 11 bases separated the two germline ends. The CDR3 loop spans 14 amino acids. CDR3 loop: CASSLASEFYEQYF. CDR3 nucleotide sequence: TGCGCCAGCAGCTTGGCCTCTGAGTTTTACGAGCAGTACTTC.

Comment on this clone: Additional DNA sequences in this sample encode the identical CDR3. V gene TRBV5-4 combines with J gene TRBJ2-2; 12 nucleotides align to TRBD2. The trim removed 4 bases at V and 6 bases at J, leaving 7 bases unmatched. There are 16 residues in the CDR3. Germline assignment: CDR1 SGHNT and CDR2 YYREEE (reference sequence). CDR3: CASSPPSGGAAGELFF. The DNA for the CDR3 is TGTGCCAGCAGCCCCCCTAGCGGGGGGGCGGCCGGGGAGCTGTTTTTT. Full variable domain (rest looked up from reference TRBV5-4 and TRBJ2-2): ETGVTQSPTHLIKTRGQQVTLRCSSQSGHNTVSWYQQALGQGPQFIFQYYREEENGRGNFPPRFSGLQFPNYSSELNVNALELDDSALYLCASSPPSGGAAGELFFGEGSRLTVL.

V usage is TRBV6-1 and J usage is TRBJ2-7, with D possibly matching TRBD2 (7 bases). The CDR3 consists of 15 residues. Germline V CDR1 and CDR2: MNHNS, SASEGT. V lost 8 bases to trimming and J lost 9 bases, with 26 bases between them. CDR3 protein: CASGSGLRGGERQYF. The CDR3 bases are TGTGCCAGCGGATCCGGGCTAAGGGGGGGGGAGAGGCAGTACTTC.